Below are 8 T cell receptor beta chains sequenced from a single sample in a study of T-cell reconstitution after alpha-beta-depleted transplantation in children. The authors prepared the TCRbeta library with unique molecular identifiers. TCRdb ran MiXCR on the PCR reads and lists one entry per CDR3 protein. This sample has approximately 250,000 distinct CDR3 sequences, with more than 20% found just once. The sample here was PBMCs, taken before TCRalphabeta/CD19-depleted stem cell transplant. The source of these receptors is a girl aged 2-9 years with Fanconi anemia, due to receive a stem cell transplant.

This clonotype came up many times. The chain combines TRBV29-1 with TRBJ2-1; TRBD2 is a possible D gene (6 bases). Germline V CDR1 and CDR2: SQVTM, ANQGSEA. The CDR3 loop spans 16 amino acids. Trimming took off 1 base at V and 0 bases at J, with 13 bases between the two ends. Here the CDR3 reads CSVEGGFGGSYNEQFF. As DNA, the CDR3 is TGCAGCGTTGAAGGAGGATTCGGGGGCTCCTACAATGAGCAGTTCTTC.

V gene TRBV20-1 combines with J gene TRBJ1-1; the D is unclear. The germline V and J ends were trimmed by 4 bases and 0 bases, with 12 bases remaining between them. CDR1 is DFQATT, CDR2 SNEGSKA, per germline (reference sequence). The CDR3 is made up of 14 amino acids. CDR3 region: CSATEGGMNTEAFF. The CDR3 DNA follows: TGCAGTGCTACCGAGGGAGGCATGAACACTGAAGCTTTCTTT.

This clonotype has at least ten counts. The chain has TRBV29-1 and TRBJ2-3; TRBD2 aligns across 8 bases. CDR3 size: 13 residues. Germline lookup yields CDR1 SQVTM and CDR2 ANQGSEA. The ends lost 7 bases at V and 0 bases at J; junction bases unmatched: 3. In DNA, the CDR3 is TGCAGCGGGGGACTAGGAAGCACAGATACGCAGTATTTT. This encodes CSGGLGSTDTQYF.

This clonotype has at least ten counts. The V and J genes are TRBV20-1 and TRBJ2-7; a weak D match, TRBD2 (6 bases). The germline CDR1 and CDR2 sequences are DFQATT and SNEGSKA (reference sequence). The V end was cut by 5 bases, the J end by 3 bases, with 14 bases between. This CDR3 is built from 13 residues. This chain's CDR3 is CSASGELLYEQYF. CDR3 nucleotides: TGCAGTGCTTCGGGAGAGCTCCTCTACGAGCAGTACTTC.

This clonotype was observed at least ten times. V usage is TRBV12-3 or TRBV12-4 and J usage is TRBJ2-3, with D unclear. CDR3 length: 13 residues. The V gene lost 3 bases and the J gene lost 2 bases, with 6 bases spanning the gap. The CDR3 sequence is CASSFGFTDTQYF. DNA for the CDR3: TGTGCCAGCAGTTTTGGCTTCACAGATACGCAGTATTTT.

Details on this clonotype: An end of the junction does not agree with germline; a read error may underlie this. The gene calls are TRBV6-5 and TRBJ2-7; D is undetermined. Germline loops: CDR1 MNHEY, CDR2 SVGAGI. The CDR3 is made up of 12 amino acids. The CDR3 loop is CASSNTPTGWRF. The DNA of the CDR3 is TGTGCCAGCAGTAACACGCCCACGGGCTGGCGCTTC.

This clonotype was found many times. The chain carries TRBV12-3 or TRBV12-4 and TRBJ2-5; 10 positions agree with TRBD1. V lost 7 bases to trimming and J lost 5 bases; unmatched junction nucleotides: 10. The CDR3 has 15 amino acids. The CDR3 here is CASTSRQGARETQYF. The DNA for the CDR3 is TGTGCCAGCACCTCCCGACAGGGGGCACGGGAGACCCAGTACTTC.

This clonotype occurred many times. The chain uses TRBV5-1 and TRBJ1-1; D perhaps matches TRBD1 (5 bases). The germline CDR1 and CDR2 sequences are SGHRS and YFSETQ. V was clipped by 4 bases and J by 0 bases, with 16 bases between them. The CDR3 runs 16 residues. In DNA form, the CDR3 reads TGCGCCAGCAGCGTTGGAGGAAGGGGCTTGAACACTGAAGCTTTCTTT. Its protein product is CASSVGGRGLNTEAFF.